The 14 T cell receptor beta chains given below trace back to one sample, sequenced in a study of pediatric ulcerative colitis. One to two pinch biopsies were taken from the rectum during colonoscopy. Profiling relied on immunoSEQ multiplex PCR, and the TCRdb table lists in-frame clones only, not all of them. The top ten hold over 3% of the sample, which has 40,000 to 60,000 clones, over 70% seen once. Sample: gut tissue. The receptors originated from a girl aged 5-17 years with moderate ulcerative colitis.

CDR3 amino acids: CASSFTGSSYNEQFF. The DNA of the CDR3 is TGTGCCAGTAGTTTCACAGGGAGCTCCTACAATGAGCAGTTCTTC. The gene calls are TRBV19 and TRBJ2-1; perhaps TRBD1 as D (6 bases). From germline, CDR1 is LNHDA and CDR2 SQIVND (reference sequence). The CDR3 is 15 residues long. V was trimmed by 5 bases and J by 0 bases, leaving 11 bases between them.

There are a few counts of this clone. The chain has TRBV18 and TRBJ1-4; D is uncertain. This CDR3 comprises 14 residues. Germline values: CDR1 KGHSH, CDR2 LQKENI. The V gene lost 3 bases and the J gene lost 4 bases, with 9 bases spanning the gap. The CDR3 DNA reads TGTGCCAGCTCACCGGGCCAGGATAATGAAAAACTGTTTTTT. This translates into CASSPGQDNEKLFF. The full variable domain, in which reference TRBV18 and TRBJ1-4 provide the parts outside the CDR3, is NAGVMQNPRHLVRRRGQEARLRCSPMKGHSHVYWYRQLPEEGLKFMVYLQKENIIDESGMPKERFSAEFPKEGPSILRIQQVVRGDSAAYFCASSPGQDNEKLFFGSGTQLSVL.

The chain joins TRBV5-1 to TRBJ2-4; 7 positions agree with TRBD1. This CDR3 is built from 15 residues. Losses at the gene ends were 4 bases for V and 8 bases for J; bases not matched to a gene: 12. CDR1 SGHRS and CDR2 YFSETQ come from the germline V gene. This CDR3 reads CASSLTSTGIDIQYF. The DNA for the CDR3 is TGCGCCAGCAGCCTGACGTCGACAGGGATCGACATTCAGTACTTC.

This chain joins TRBV4-1 and TRBJ2-7; a possible D gene is TRBD1 (5 bases). CDR1 MGHRA and CDR2 YSYEKL come from the germline V gene. V gave up 2 bases and J gave up 6 bases, with 20 bases separating them. The length of the CDR3 is 16 residues. Here the CDR3 DNA reads TGCGCCAGCAGCCAATTAAAGGGCCAGGGCGTATTCGAGCAGTACTTC. The encoded protein is CASSQLKGQGVFEQYF.

The chain recombines TRBV30 with TRBJ1-2; D remains unclear. The CDR3 covers 15 residues. Germline CDR1 reads GTSNPN; CDR2 reads SVGIG (reference sequence). V was trimmed by 5 bases and J by 1 base, leaving 17 bases between them. This CDR3 reads CAWGGIGMSNYGYTF. The CDR3 region has the DNA TGTGCCTGGGGTGGGATAGGGATGAGTAACTATGGCTACACCTTC.

The J gene is TRBJ2-7, the V gene TRBV15; tentatively, D is TRBD1 or TRBD2 (6 bases each). V dropped 5 bases and J dropped 3 bases, with 23 bases sitting between them. This CDR3 is built from 17 residues. The germline CDR1 and CDR2 sequences are LNHNV and YYDKDF (reference sequence). This chain's CDR3 is CATSPQGKGSGYYEQYF. The CDR3 DNA follows: TGTGCCACCAGCCCCCAGGGGAAGGGAAGCGGGTACTACGAGCAGTACTTC.

The chain uses TRBV6-1 and TRBJ1-4, with D tentatively TRBD1 (6 bases). Trimming removed 4 bases at V and 3 bases at J, with 12 bases between. Germline CDR1 MNHNS, CDR2 SASEGT. This CDR3 contains 15 residues. This CDR3 reads CASSGPGQPNEKLFF. CDR3 DNA sequence: TGTGCCAGCAGTGGACCTGGACAGCCTAATGAAAAACTGTTTTTT.

The rearrangement joins TRBV7-2 to TRBJ1-2; tentatively, D is TRBD1 (6 bases). The V end lost 5 bases, the J end lost 5 bases, and 18 bases lay between the germline ends. Germline loops: CDR1 SGHTA, CDR2 FQGNSA. The CDR3 has 15 residues. Here the CDR3 DNA reads TGTGCCAGCAGCCCCCCGCAGGGGCTTGGTTATGGCTACACCTTC. It encodes CASSPPQGLGYGYTF.

This clone has a handful of counts. The gene calls are TRBV11-2 and TRBJ2-7, with D perhaps assigned TRBD1 or TRBD2 (6 bases each). V was shortened by 5 bases and J by 1 base, with 24 bases between the two germline ends. This CDR3 comprises 18 residues. Per the germline V gene, CDR1 is SGHAT and CDR2 is FQNNGV. The CDR3 nucleotides are TGTGCCAGCAGCACCCGTCAGGTACAGGGAGGCCCTTCCTACGAGCAGTACTTC. As protein: CASSTRQVQGGPSYEQYF.

This clone was counted a few times. CDR3 in amino acids: CASSLPDRGSSYEQYF. CDR3 coding DNA: TGTGCCAGCAGCTTGCCCGACAGGGGGAGCTCCTACGAGCAGTACTTC. The J gene is TRBJ2-7, the V gene TRBV7-9, with TRBD1 matching 9 bases. Trimming at V came to 3 bases and at J to 0 bases, leaving 6 bases not matched to a gene. This CDR3 region has 16 residues. Germline V CDR1 and CDR2: SEHNR, FQNEAQ (reference sequence).

The J gene is TRBJ1-4, the V gene TRBV2, with D perhaps TRBD1 (6 bases). CDR3 length: 15 amino acids. Germline values: CDR1 SNHLY, CDR2 FYNNEI. Between the trimmed V and J ends, which lost 8 bases and 7 bases, there was a span of 20 bases. CDR3 loop: CASSTLGGAVEKLFF. The CDR3 DNA reads as TGTGCCAGCTCGACCTTGGGGGGGGCGGTTGAAAAACTGTTTTTT.

This sequence joins TRBV27 and TRBJ2-7; D tentatively reads TRBD1 or TRBD2 (5 bases each). The CDR3 has 13 residues. Trimming shortened V by 5 bases and J by 6 bases, and 14 bases separated the two germline ends. CDR1 is MNHEY and CDR2 is SMNVEV in the germline V gene (reference sequence). The CDR3 DNA is TGTGCCAGCAGTCGATCCGGGGCCACCGAGCAGTACTTC. Residues: CASSRSGATEQYF.

This clone has just a few counts. V and J are TRBV4-1 and TRBJ2-5; possible D gene TRBD2, 6 bases. Germline V lookup: CDR1 MGHRA, CDR2 YSYEKL. The V and J ends lost 1 base and 4 bases respectively, with 19 bases between them. This CDR3 spans 17 amino acids. CDR3 sequence (DNA): TGCGCCAGCAGCCAAGGTCTCGGGGGAGGTGAGCTAGAGACCCAGTACTTC. Protein product: CASSQGLGGGELETQYF.

The V and J genes are TRBV7-8 and TRBJ2-5; TRBD1 agrees at 8 bases. J was trimmed by 2 bases and V by 5 bases; bases with no gene match: 10. The germline V gene encodes CDR1 SGHVS and CDR2 FQNEAQ. The CDR3 has 16 residues. The CDR3 DNA reads TGTGCCAGCAGCCGACGGAGAGGGACAGGACAAGAGACCCAGTACTTC. Amino acid sequence: CASSRRRGTGQETQYF.